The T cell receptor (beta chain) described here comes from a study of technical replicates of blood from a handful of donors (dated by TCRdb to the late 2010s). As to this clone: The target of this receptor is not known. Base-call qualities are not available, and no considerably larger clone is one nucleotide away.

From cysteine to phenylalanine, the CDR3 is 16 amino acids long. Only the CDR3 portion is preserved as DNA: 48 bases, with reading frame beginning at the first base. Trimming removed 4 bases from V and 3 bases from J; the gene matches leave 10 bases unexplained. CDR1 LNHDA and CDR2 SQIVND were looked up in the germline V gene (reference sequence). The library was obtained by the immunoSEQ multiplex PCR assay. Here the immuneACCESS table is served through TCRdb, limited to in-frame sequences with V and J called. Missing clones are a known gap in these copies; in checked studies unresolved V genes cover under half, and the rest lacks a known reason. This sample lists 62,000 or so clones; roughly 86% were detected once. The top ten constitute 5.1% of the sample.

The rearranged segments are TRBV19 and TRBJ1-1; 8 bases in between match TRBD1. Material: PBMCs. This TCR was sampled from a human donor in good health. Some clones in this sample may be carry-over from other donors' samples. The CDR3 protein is CASSTRTGRGDTEAFF. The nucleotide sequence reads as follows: TGTGCCAGTAGTACACGGACAGGGCGTGGGGACACTGAAGCTTTCTTT.